These 5 T cell receptor beta chains share one sample of origin, sequenced in a study of glioma-infiltrating T cells. The iRepertoire nested amplicon-rescue multiplex PCR amplified TCR alpha and beta CDR3s from RNA. TCRdb analysed the multiplex PCR reads with MiXCR anew, one entry per CDR3 protein. Of 95,000 to 110,000 distinct CDR3 sequences detected, around 30% appear once; the ten largest clones hold 44%. Sequenced sample: glioma tissue, nonneoplastic brain tissue, or PBMCs (not recorded which). These receptor sequences come from a human donor with low-grade glioma or glioblastoma, undergoing nonglioma brain surgery, or in good health (not recorded which).

This clonotype has more than one count but fewer than ten. The chain combines TRBV7-2 with TRBJ1-2, with D perhaps TRBD1 (5 bases). CDR1 and CDR2 from the germline V gene are SGHTA and FQGNSA. The CDR3 runs 14 residues. Deletions cut 5 bases from V and 1 base from J, with 11 bases between. The CDR3 is CASSPQGFNYGYTF. CDR3 nucleotides: TGTGCCAGCAGCCCCCAGGGCTTTAACTATGGCTACACCTTC.

Here the CDR3 DNA reads TGTGCCAGCAGTCGAGGGGGCGAGGACGAGCAGTACTTC. Its translation: CASSRGGEDEQYF. J is TRBJ2-7 and V is TRBV3-1; TRBD1 agrees at 7 bases. V lost 6 bases to trimming and J lost 5 bases; unmatched junction nucleotides: 7. CDR1 LGHDT and CDR2 YNNKEL come from the germline V gene (reference sequence). The CDR3 is 13 residues long.

CDR3 in DNA: TGTGCCATCAGTGACGGCGCGCTGTCCTACGAGCAGTACTTC. Its translation: CAISDGALSYEQYF. The chain couples TRBV10-3 to TRBJ2-7; no firm D call. The CDR3 loop spans 14 amino acids. V gave up 3 bases and J gave up 1 base, with 10 bases separating them. CDR1 and CDR2 from the germline V gene are ENHRY and SYGVKD.

Points on this clonotype: A much larger clone sits a single nucleotide away, making a read error possible. The rearrangement uses TRBV20-1 and TRBJ2-2; D not certain. Germline V gene data show CDR1 as DFQATT and CDR2 as SNEGSKA (reference sequence). The V gene lost 7 bases and the J gene lost 2 bases, with 5 bases spanning the gap. The CDR3 is made up of 11 amino acids. This CDR3 reads CSDINTGELFF. The CDR3 DNA is TGCAGTGACATTAACACCGGGGAGCTGTTTTTT.

The V call is TRBV4-3, the J call TRBJ2-3; TRBD2 matches at 11 bases. The CDR3 has 16 amino acids. Germline V CDR1 and CDR2: LGHNA, YSLEER. V shed 3 bases, J shed 2 bases, and the junction held 4 bases outside the gene matches. The CDR3 loop is CASSQNSGGATDTQYF. CDR3 DNA sequence: TGCGCCAGCAGCCAGAATAGCGGGGGGGCCACAGATACGCAGTATTTT.